The 29 T cell receptor beta chains listed next were all sequenced from one sample in a study of cytomegalovirus exposure and HLA in healthy donors. The PCR ran on 60 Vbeta and 13 Jbeta primers. The assay was immunoSEQ multiplex PCR, and TCRdb's table has in-frame clones only and misses some. The top ten hold 1% of the sample, which has roughly 160,000 clones, 80% seen once. The sequenced material came from PBMCs. The receptors stem from a woman between 45 and 60 years old in good health and CMV-seropositive.

The gene calls are TRBV28 and TRBJ1-1; D is undetermined. This CDR3 is 10 amino acids long. Trimming shortened V by 8 bases and J by 8 bases, and 9 bases separated the two germline ends. Germline CDR1 reads MDHEN; CDR2 reads SYDVKM. CDR3 coding DNA: TGTGCCAGCGGGAGGAGGGAAGCTTTCTTT. Translating it yields CASGRREAFF.

The chain combines TRBV6-6 with TRBJ1-5, with D possibly matching TRBD1 (6 bases). The CDR3 is 14 amino acids. V lost 7 bases to trimming and J lost 2 bases, with 12 bases between them. The germline V gene encodes CDR1 MNHNY and CDR2 SVGAGI (reference sequence). As DNA, the CDR3 is TGTGCCAGCACTGGGGGCATGGGCAATCAGCCCCAGCATTTT. Protein: CASTGGMGNQPQHF.

The J gene is TRBJ2-1, the V gene TRBV30; the D gene is possibly TRBD2 (5 bases). V lost 2 bases to trimming and J lost 10 bases, with 33 bases between them. CDR1 and CDR2 from the germline V gene are GTSNPN and SVGIG (reference sequence). The CDR3 contains 19 residues. CDR3 region: CAWSPGPRVLAKQRGEQFF. DNA for the CDR3: TGTGCCTGGAGTCCCGGACCGCGGGTGTTAGCGAAACAGCGAGGAGAGCAGTTCTTC. The variable domain in full, completed from reference TRBV30 and TRBJ2-1, reads SQTIHQWPATLVQPVGSPLSLECTVEGTSNPNLYWYRQAAGRGLQLLFYSVGIGQISSEVPQNLSASRPQDRQFILSSKKLLLSDSGFYLCAWSPGPRVLAKQRGEQFFGPGTRLTVL.

V and J are TRBV25-1 and TRBJ2-7; 7 nucleotides line up with TRBD1. Looked up from germline, CDR1 is MGHDK and CDR2 is SYGVNS. Losses at the gene ends were 3 bases for V and 4 bases for J; bases not matched to a gene: 3. This CDR3 has 13 residues. The CDR3 sequence: CASSDPGQYEQYF. The CDR3 region has the DNA TGTGCCAGCAGTGATCCGGGACAGTACGAGCAGTACTTC.

The chain combines TRBV13 with TRBJ1-2, with a tentative D call TRBD1 (6 bases). CDR1 and CDR2 from the germline V gene are PRHDT and FYEKMQ (reference sequence). The CDR3 has 15 residues. Trimming removed 1 base at V and 4 bases at J, with 13 bases between. The CDR3 spells CASSLAGEGPYGYTF. The CDR3 coding sequence is TGTGCCAGCAGCTTAGCAGGGGAAGGACCCTATGGCTACACCTTC.

V usage is TRBV11-3 and J usage is TRBJ2-1; D remains ambiguous. V dropped 5 bases and J dropped 4 bases, with 12 bases sitting between them. CDR1 and CDR2 from the germline V gene are SGHNT and YENEEA. This CDR3 is built from 14 residues. This CDR3 reads CASSRETGYNEQFF. CDR3 sequence (DNA): TGTGCCAGCAGCAGAGAGACCGGGTACAATGAGCAGTTCTTC.

The chain recombines TRBV11-2 with TRBJ2-2; perhaps TRBD2 as D (6 bases). Trimming took off 6 bases at V and 7 bases at J, with 21 bases between the two ends. The CDR3 is 16 amino acids. The V gene's germline CDR1 is SGHAT and CDR2 FQNNGV. Here the CDR3 reads CASRIVASVGIGELFF. The DNA of the CDR3 is TGTGCCAGCAGAATAGTGGCTAGCGTGGGAATCGGGGAGCTGTTTTTT.

The chain couples TRBV5-1 to TRBJ2-7; tentatively, D is TRBD1 (5 bases). V gave up 0 bases and J gave up 0 bases, with 13 bases separating them. This CDR3 has 16 residues. The germline CDR1 and CDR2 sequences are SGHRS and YFSETQ. CDR3 DNA sequence: TGCGCCAGCAGCTTGGATATTAGGGGCTACTCCTACGAGCAGTACTTC. Translation: CASSLDIRGYSYEQYF.

The chain couples TRBV4-2 to TRBJ2-3, with TRBD1 matching 9 bases. Per the germline V gene, CDR1 is LGHNA and CDR2 is YNFKEQ. The CDR3 totals 18 residues. The junction had 9 bases not matched to a gene; V was cut back by 0 bases and J by 2 bases. For the CDR3, the DNA is TGTGCCAGCAGCCAAGATTGGGCTACAGGGGGCCACACAGATACGCAGTATTTT. Its protein is CASSQDWATGGHTDTQYF.

The chain employs TRBV9 and TRBJ2-5; 7 bases map to TRBD2. The CDR3 loop spans 16 amino acids. Germline CDR1 SGDLS, CDR2 YYNGEE. V shed 0 bases and J 3 bases; nucleotides not matched to a gene: 8. The CDR3 DNA follows: TGTGCCAGCAGCGTAGGCGGGAGAGGGAACAAAGAGACCCAGTACTTC. Residues: CASSVGGRGNKETQYF.

CDR3 coding DNA: TGTGCCATCAGTGAACAGGGATCTAACTATGGCTACACCTTC. It yields the protein CAISEQGSNYGYTF. The V call is TRBV10-3, the J call TRBJ1-2; a weak D match, TRBD1 (6 bases). The CDR3 contains 14 residues. Germline lookup yields CDR1 ENHRY and CDR2 SYGVKD. V shed 3 bases and J shed 0 bases, with 8 bases lying between them.

This clone was counted once. This chain joins TRBV4-2 and TRBJ1-4, with D possibly TRBD1 on 6 matching bases. Germline V gene sequence: CDR1 LGHNA, CDR2 YNFKEQ. V lost 0 bases to trimming and J lost 8 bases, with 13 bases between them. This CDR3 is built from 15 residues. CDR3 DNA: TGTGCCAGCAGCCAAGACAGGGGAGTGCGGGAAAAACTGTTTTTT. Residues: CASSQDRGVREKLFF.

This sequence joins TRBV6-5 and TRBJ1-1, with 11 bases matching TRBD1. This CDR3 has 15 residues. V lost 5 bases to trimming and J lost 3 bases; unmatched junction nucleotides: 5. The germline gives CDR1 MNHEY, CDR2 SVGAGI. The DNA of the CDR3 is TGTGCCAGCAGTCGTCCGGGACAGGGGGACACTGAAGCTTTCTTT. Protein: CASSRPGQGDTEAFF.

The CDR3 sequence: CASSGTGWGETQYF. The CDR3 nucleotides read TGTGCCAGTAGCGGGACAGGCTGGGGTGAGACCCAGTACTTC. This chain connects TRBV19 to TRBJ2-5; 8 bases are a match to TRBD1. The length of the CDR3 is 14 residues. Germline loops: CDR1 LNHDA, CDR2 SQIVND (reference sequence). V was clipped by 6 bases and J by 5 bases; unmatched bases: 8.

The chain joins TRBV6-6 to TRBJ2-1; the D gene is possibly TRBD1 (5 bases). The length of the CDR3 is 15 residues. Germline V lookup: CDR1 MNHNY, CDR2 SVGAGI (reference sequence). The V end was cut by 5 bases, the J end by 7 bases, with 18 bases between. The CDR3 bases are TGTGCCAGCAGTGAGGAGAGACAGACCTTGAATGAGCAGTTCTTC. Its protein product is CASSEERQTLNEQFF.

The chain combines TRBV4-2 with TRBJ2-3; 16 bases line up with TRBD2. This CDR3 contains 18 residues. Germline CDR1 is LGHNA and CDR2 is YNFKEQ. The ends lost 4 bases at V and 1 base at J; junction bases unmatched: 5. The chain's CDR3 is CASSPGLAGGPGTDTQYF. The CDR3 nucleotides read TGTGCCAGCAGCCCGGGACTAGCGGGGGGGCCCGGCACAGATACGCAGTATTTT.

The chain combines TRBV7-8 with TRBJ2-2; a weak D match, TRBD2 (5 bases). Germline V lookup: CDR1 SGHVS, CDR2 FQNEAQ. Trimming pared 5 bases from V and 4 bases from J, leaving 14 bases between. CDR3 size: 15 residues. In DNA form, the CDR3 reads TGTGCCAGCAGCCCCACGGCCGGGGTCACCGGGGAGCTGTTTTTT. It specifies CASSPTAGVTGELFF. The full variable domain, with the rest looked up from reference TRBV7-8 and TRBJ2-2, is GAGVSQSPRYKVAKRGQDVALRCDPISGHVSLFWYQQALGQGPEFLTYFQNEAQLDKSGLPSDRFFAERPEGSVSTLKIQRTQQEDSAVYLCASSPTAGVTGELFFGEGSRLTVL.

This clone was detected a few times. The genes are TRBV19 and TRBJ2-7; TRBD2 agrees at 9 bases. Losses at the gene ends were 5 bases for V and 3 bases for J; bases not matched to a gene: 2. Germline loops: CDR1 LNHDA, CDR2 SQIVND (reference sequence). The CDR3 covers 13 residues. CDR3 nucleotides: TGTGCCAGTAGTCTAGCGGGATTCTACGAGCAGTACTTC. Residues: CASSLAGFYEQYF.

The chain has TRBV28 and TRBJ2-7, with 9 bases aligning to TRBD2. From germline, CDR1 is MDHEN and CDR2 SYDVKM. V lost 6 bases, J lost 2 bases, and 8 bases stayed unmatched. The CDR3 length is 15 residues. CDR3 sequence reads: CASRGSGSRTYEQYF. Written as DNA, the CDR3 is TGTGCCAGCAGGGGTAGCGGGAGCCGAACCTACGAGCAGTACTTC. Variable domain in full (rest from reference TRBV28 and TRBJ2-7): DVKVTQSSRYLVKRTGEKVFLECVQDMDHENMFWYRQDPGLGLRLIYFSYDVKMKEKGDIPEGYSVSREKKERFSLILESASTNQTSMYLCASRGSGSRTYEQYFGPGTRLTVT.

V and J are TRBV6-1 and TRBJ2-7; D gene unclear. CDR1 and CDR2 (germline): MNHNS, SASEGT. Trimming left V 1 base short and J 4 bases short, with 17 bases between. This CDR3 is built from 16 residues. The CDR3 region is CASSEGAGSDPYEQYF. For the CDR3, the DNA is TGTGCCAGCAGTGAAGGGGCAGGTAGTGACCCTTACGAGCAGTACTTC.

The V and J genes are TRBV18 and TRBJ2-1, with 7 bases identical to TRBD2. CDR1 and CDR2 from the germline V gene are KGHSH and LQKENI. This CDR3 is built from 14 residues. Germline trimming cut 3 bases from V and 6 bases from J; bases unmatched to any gene: 5. CDR3 in DNA: TGTGCCAGCTCACCTGGGACTACCCTCAATGAGCAGTTCTTC. Its translation is CASSPGTTLNEQFF.

This clone has just one count. V usage is TRBV5-1 and J usage is TRBJ2-7; D perhaps matches TRBD1 (5 bases). Germline V gives CDR1 SGHRS, CDR2 YFSETQ. V shed 0 bases and J shed 4 bases, with 11 bases lying between them. CDR3 length: 14 residues. In DNA, the CDR3 is TGCGCCAGCAGCTTGGCAGGGCTTGGGTACGAGCAGTACTTC. Translating it yields CASSLAGLGYEQYF.

This clone was observed a handful of times. V gene TRBV5-1 combines with J gene TRBJ2-5; 7 bases agree with TRBD2. The CDR3 is made up of 16 amino acids. Looked up from germline, CDR1 is SGHRS and CDR2 is YFSETQ. V lost 3 bases and J lost 5; bases outside the gene matches: 13. The DNA for the CDR3 is TGCGCCAGCAGCTCCCGGGGAGGGCCGATAGTGGAGACCCAGTACTTC. Translation: CASSSRGGPIVETQYF.

This clone came up once. This chain joins TRBV4-3 and TRBJ1-2, with D perhaps matching TRBD1 (6 bases). CDR1 is LGHNA and CDR2 is YSLEER in the germline V gene. V dropped 3 bases and J dropped 6 bases, with 11 bases sitting between them. The CDR3 is 13 amino acids. CDR3 sequence: CASSQSRTDGYTF. CDR3 nucleotide sequence: TGCGCCAGCAGCCAGTCCAGGACAGATGGCTACACCTTC.

The count of this clone is one. This chain joins TRBV19 and TRBJ1-2; D possibly corresponds to TRBD1 (5 bases). The germline V gene encodes CDR1 LNHDA and CDR2 SQIVND (reference sequence). CDR3 length: 13 residues. Trimming removed 5 bases at V and 2 bases at J, with 9 bases between. CDR3 DNA: TGTGCCAGTAGTCAGGACACCAACTATGGCTACACCTTC. Residues: CASSQDTNYGYTF.

The chain carries TRBV29-1 and TRBJ2-1, with unresolved D. The V end was cut by 5 bases, the J end by 5 bases, with 13 bases between. The CDR3 has 13 residues. Germline lookup yields CDR1 SQVTM and CDR2 ANQGSEA. The CDR3, as DNA: TGCAGCGTTCCCCCGGCGGCTCACAATGAGCAGTTCTTC. This sequence encodes CSVPPAAHNEQFF.

This sequence joins TRBV4-1 and TRBJ1-1; D is undetermined. Deletions cut 1 base from V and 10 bases from J, with 13 bases between. The CDR3 consists of 13 residues. Per germline, CDR1 MGHRA and CDR2 YSYEKL. The CDR3 loop reads CASSQAGAESAFF. For the CDR3, the DNA is TGCGCCAGCAGCCAAGCGGGAGCCGAATCAGCTTTCTTT.

The chain uses TRBV6-1 and TRBJ2-3; 9 bases line up with TRBD2. This CDR3 has 14 residues. Per the germline V gene, CDR1 is MNHNS and CDR2 is SASEGT. V lost 8 bases, J lost 1 base, and 4 bases stayed unmatched. The CDR3, as DNA: TGTGCCAGCGATAGCGGGAGAGGCACAGATACGCAGTATTTT. Translating it yields CASDSGRGTDTQYF.

The V call is TRBV27, the J call TRBJ2-7; 7 bases line up with TRBD1. This CDR3 is 15 amino acids long. Trimming at V came to 6 bases and at J to 4 bases, leaving 12 bases not matched to a gene. The V gene's germline CDR1 is MNHEY and CDR2 SMNVEV (reference sequence). CDR3 DNA sequence: TGTGCCAGCAGGGAAGGACAGGACTTCTTTTACGAGCAGTACTTC. This codes for CASREGQDFFYEQYF.